These T cell receptor beta chains were read from a single sample in a study of cytomegalovirus exposure and HLA in healthy donors. Data came from immunoSEQ multiplex PCR; TCRdb stores just in-frame clones and leaves some out. The data show about 130,000 clones, 89% seen once. Input material: PBMCs. The receptor set was obtained from a young woman in good health and CMV-seropositive. Both conserved end residues are part of each CDR3. A D gene is named only where the DNA matches it firmly. Not every row has a clone size; where given, it reads once, few, many or a size class.

v_gene: TRBV28
j_gene: TRBJ1-2
abundance: .
d_gene: .
CDR3nt: TGTGCCAGCAGTTTATCGTCGGAGAACTATGGCTACACCTTC
CDR3aa: CASSLSSENYGYTF

v_gene: TRBV6-5
j_gene: TRBJ2-7
abundance: .
d_gene: TRBD1
CDR3nt: TGTGCCAGCAGTAGACAGGGTGGGTCCTACGAGCAGTACTTC
CDR3aa: CASSRQGGSYEQYF

v_gene: TRBV19
j_gene: TRBJ1-1
abundance: .
d_gene: TRBD1
CDR3nt: TGTGCCAGTAGCCACAGGGGTAGTGAGACTGAAGCTTTCTTT
CDR3aa: CASSHRGSETEAFF

v_gene: TRBV27
j_gene: TRBJ1-6
abundance: .
d_gene: .
CDR3nt: TGTGCCAGCAGGGAGGCTCATAATTCACCCCTCCACTTT
CDR3aa: CASREAHNSPLHF

v_gene: TRBV7-8
j_gene: TRBJ2-4
abundance: .
d_gene: .
CDR3nt: TGTGCCAGCAGCCCCGCGCAGGTCCAAGGCATTCAGTACTTC
CDR3aa: CASSPAQVQGIQYF

v_gene: TRBV21-1
j_gene: TRBJ1-2
abundance: .
d_gene: .
CDR3nt: .
CDR3aa: CASSWGQGANYGYTF

v_gene: TRBV4-2
j_gene: TRBJ1-4
abundance: .
d_gene: TRBD1
CDR3nt: TGTGCCAGCAGCGAAGTCGGGACAGGGGAGGAAAAACTGTTTTTT
CDR3aa: CASSEVGTGEEKLFF

v_gene: TRBV10-3
j_gene: TRBJ2-7
abundance: .
d_gene: TRBD1
CDR3nt: TGTGCCATCAGTCACGGACAGGAATACGAGCAGTACTTC
CDR3aa: CAISHGQEYEQYF

v_gene: TRBV4-1
j_gene: TRBJ1-6
abundance: .
d_gene: .
CDR3nt: TGCGCCAGCAGCCCAGGACAGACGTATAATTCACCCCTCCACTTT
CDR3aa: CASSPGQTYNSPLHF

v_gene: TRBV6-5
j_gene: TRBJ2-1
abundance: .
d_gene: .
CDR3nt: TGTGCCAGCAGGAACGGACTCCACCCTCAGCAGTTCTTC
CDR3aa: CASRNGLHPQQFF

v_gene: TRBV30
j_gene: TRBJ2-7
abundance: few
d_gene: TRBD1
CDR3nt: TGTGCCTGGAGTGTAATCGGGACAGGGGGCTACGAGCAGTACTTC
CDR3aa: CAWSVIGTGGYEQYF

v_gene: TRBV4-1
j_gene: TRBJ2-7
abundance: .
d_gene: .
CDR3nt: TGCGCCAGCAGCCAAGATACGGCAGGGGGCGGGAGCGAGCAGTACTTC
CDR3aa: CASSQDTAGGGSEQYF

v_gene: TRBV4-3
j_gene: TRBJ2-1
abundance: .
d_gene: TRBD2
CDR3nt: TGCGCCAGCAGCCAAGGAAGCGGGGGGGCCAATGAGCAGTTCTTC
CDR3aa: CASSQGSGGANEQFF

v_gene: TRBV18
j_gene: TRBJ1-6
abundance: .
d_gene: .
CDR3nt: TGTGCCAGCTCCCGGGGTCAGGGGCCCTATAATTCACCCCTCCACTTT
CDR3aa: CASSRGQGPYNSPLHF

v_gene: TRBV5-4
j_gene: TRBJ2-7
abundance: once
d_gene: TRBD1
CDR3nt: TGTGCCAGCAGCTTGGGGACAGGGGGATCCTACGAGCAGTACTTC
CDR3aa: CASSLGTGGSYEQYF

v_gene: TRBV29-1
j_gene: TRBJ2-4
abundance: .
d_gene: .
CDR3nt: TGCAGCGTTGCAAGCCCCAAAAACATTCAGTACTTC
CDR3aa: CSVASPKNIQYF

v_gene: TRBV2
j_gene: TRBJ2-5
abundance: .
d_gene: TRBD2
CDR3nt: TGTGCCAGCAGTGTTGGACTAGCGGGGTCCCAAGAGACCCAGTACTTC
CDR3aa: CASSVGLAGSQETQYF

v_gene: TRBV4-1
j_gene: TRBJ2-5
abundance: .
d_gene: TRBD2
CDR3nt: TGCGCCAGCAGCCAAGAAGTCCGGACTAGGGAGTACTTC
CDR3aa: CASSQEVRTREYF

v_gene: TRBV7-6
j_gene: TRBJ2-2
abundance: .
d_gene: .
CDR3nt: TGTGCCAGCAGCGCCGAAATACAGGGTGTCACCGGGGAGCTGTTTTTT
CDR3aa: CASSAEIQGVTGELFF

v_gene: TRBV6-1
j_gene: TRBJ2-1
abundance: .
d_gene: TRBD1
CDR3nt: TGTGCCAGCGAACTCGACAGGGTAGGGGGTGAGCAGTTCTTC
CDR3aa: CASELDRVGGEQFF

v_gene: TRBV6-5
j_gene: TRBJ2-4
abundance: .
d_gene: .
CDR3nt: TGTGCCAGCAGTTACGTCACCCGCGGCAAAAACATTCAGTACTTC
CDR3aa: CASSYVTRGKNIQYF

v_gene: TRBV28
j_gene: TRBJ1-1
abundance: .
d_gene: TRBD1
CDR3nt: TGTGCCAGCAGCGACAGGGACGGGACTGAAGCTTTCTTT
CDR3aa: CASSDRDGTEAFF

v_gene: TRBV7-2
j_gene: TRBJ1-2
abundance: .
d_gene: .
CDR3nt: TGTGCCAGCAGCTTACTCAGGGGCTTTGGGTATGGCTACACCTTC
CDR3aa: CASSLLRGFGYGYTF

v_gene: TRBV27
j_gene: TRBJ1-1
abundance: .
d_gene: TRBD1
CDR3nt: TGTGCCAGCAGTTTATGGGGGGCAGGGGGCGAAATGGTCTACACTGAAGCTTTCTTT
CDR3aa: CASSLWGAGGEMVYTEAFF

v_gene: TRBV5-6
j_gene: TRBJ2-5
abundance: few
d_gene: TRBD2
CDR3nt: TGTGCCAGCAGCTACGGGTCGAGCGGGGGGTACCAAGAGACCCAGTACTTC
CDR3aa: CASSYGSSGGYQETQYF

v_gene: TRBV5-1
j_gene: TRBJ1-2
abundance: .
d_gene: TRBD1
CDR3nt: TGCGCCAGCAGCTTCGTTGGACAGGGAGTTGGCTACACCTTC
CDR3aa: CASSFVGQGVGYTF

v_gene: TRBV29-1
j_gene: TRBJ2-3
abundance: .
d_gene: TRBD1
CDR3nt: TGCAGCTCCTCCGGGACAGGGACAGATACGCAGTATTTT
CDR3aa: CSSSGTGTDTQYF

v_gene: TRBV27
j_gene: TRBJ2-7
abundance: .
d_gene: TRBD1
CDR3nt: TGTGCCAGCAGTTTAATGGGACAGAGCTCCTACGAGCAGTACTTC
CDR3aa: CASSLMGQSSYEQYF

v_gene: TRBV7-9
j_gene: TRBJ2-2
abundance: .
d_gene: TRBD1
CDR3nt: TGTGCCAGCAGCTACCCCGGGACAGTAAACACCGGGGAGCTGTTTTTT
CDR3aa: CASSYPGTVNTGELFF